This TCR beta chain is drawn from a study of cytomegalovirus exposure and HLA in healthy donors. Study results and caveats: Researchers reported in a later analysis that a missense DCLRE1C variant was tied to TCR beta V- and J-gene trimming.

The CDR3 length is 14 residues. CDR1 and CDR2 (germline): SEHNR, FQNEAQ (reference sequence). With 5 bases removed from V and 10 bases from J, the gap between germline ends came to 18 bases. PCR primers comprised 60 Vbeta and 13 Jbeta primers. In the source study's methods: Later, tens of millions of unique TCR beta chains were counted in an analysis, and some 11 million of them were shared. Clones were read by immunoSEQ multiplex PCR, and TCRdb kept only the in-frame ones, dropping some. That table is the source of V, J and clone size, and D and trimming were worked out from the DNA. This sample has around 270,000 clones, with about 80% found just once. To note about this clone: As yet, its antigen is unknown.

The source is a girl aged 2 to 10 in good health and CMV-seronegative. Sequencing was done on a sample of PBMCs. The chain has TRBV7-9 and TRBJ2-1, with D uncertain. The CDR3 protein is CASSPGGSRYEQFF. The CDR3, as DNA: TGTGCCAGCAGCCCCGGCGGTAGCCGATACGAGCAGTTCTTC. The variable domain in full, completed from reference TRBV7-9 and TRBJ2-1, reads DTGVSQNPRHKITKRGQNVTFRCDPISEHNRLYWYRQTLGQGPEFLTYFQNEAQLEKSRLLSDRFSAERPKGSFSTLEIQRTEQGDSAMYLCASSPGGSRYEQFFGPGTRLTVL.